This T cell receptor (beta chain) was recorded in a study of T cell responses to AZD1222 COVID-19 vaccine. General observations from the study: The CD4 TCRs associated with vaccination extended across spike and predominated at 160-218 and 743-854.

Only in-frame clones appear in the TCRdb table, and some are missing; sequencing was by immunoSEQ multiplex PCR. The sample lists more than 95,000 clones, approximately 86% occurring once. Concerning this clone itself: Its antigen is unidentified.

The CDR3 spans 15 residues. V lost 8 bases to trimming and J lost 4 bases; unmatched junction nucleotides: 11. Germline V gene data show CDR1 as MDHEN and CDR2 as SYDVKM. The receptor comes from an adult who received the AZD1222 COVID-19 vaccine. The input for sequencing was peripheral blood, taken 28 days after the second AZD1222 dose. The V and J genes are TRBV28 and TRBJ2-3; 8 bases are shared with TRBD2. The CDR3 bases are TGTGCCAGCGGGAGGGGAGCGGGAGAGGCAGATACGCAGTATTTT. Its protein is CASGRGAGEADTQYF. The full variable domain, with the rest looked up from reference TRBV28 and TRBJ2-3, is DVKVTQSSRYLVKRTGEKVFLECVQDMDHENMFWYRQDPGLGLRLIYFSYDVKMKEKGDIPEGYSVSREKKERFSLILESASTNQTSMYLCASGRGAGEADTQYFGPGTRLTVL.